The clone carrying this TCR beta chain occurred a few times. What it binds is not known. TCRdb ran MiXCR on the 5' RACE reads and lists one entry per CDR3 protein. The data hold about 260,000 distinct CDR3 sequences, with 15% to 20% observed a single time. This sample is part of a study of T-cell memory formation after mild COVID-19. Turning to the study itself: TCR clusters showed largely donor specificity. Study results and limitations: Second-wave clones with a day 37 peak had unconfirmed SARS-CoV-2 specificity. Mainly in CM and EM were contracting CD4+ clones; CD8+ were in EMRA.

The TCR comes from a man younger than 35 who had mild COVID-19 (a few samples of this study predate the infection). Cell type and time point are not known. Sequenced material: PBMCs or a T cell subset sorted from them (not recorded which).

CDR3 sequence (DNA): TGCGCCAGCAGTCGGACGTTGGCAGATACGCAGTATTTT. This gives the protein CASSRTLADTQYF. This chain links TRBV4-1 with TRBJ2-3; D ambiguous. The ends were cut back, 6 bases at V and 4 bases at J, with 11 bases in the middle. Germline CDR1 and CDR2: MGHRA and YSYEKL. The CDR3 has 13 amino acids.